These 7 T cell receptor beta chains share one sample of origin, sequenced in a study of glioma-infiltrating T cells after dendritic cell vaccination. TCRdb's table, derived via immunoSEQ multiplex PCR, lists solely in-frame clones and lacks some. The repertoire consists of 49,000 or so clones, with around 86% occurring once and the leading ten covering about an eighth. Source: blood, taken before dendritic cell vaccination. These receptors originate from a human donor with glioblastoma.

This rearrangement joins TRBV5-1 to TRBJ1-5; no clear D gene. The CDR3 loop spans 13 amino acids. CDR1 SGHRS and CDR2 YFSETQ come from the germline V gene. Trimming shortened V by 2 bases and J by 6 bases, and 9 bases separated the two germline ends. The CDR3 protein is CASSFTPSQPQHF. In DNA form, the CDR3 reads TGCGCCAGCAGCTTTACCCCCAGTCAGCCCCAGCATTTT.

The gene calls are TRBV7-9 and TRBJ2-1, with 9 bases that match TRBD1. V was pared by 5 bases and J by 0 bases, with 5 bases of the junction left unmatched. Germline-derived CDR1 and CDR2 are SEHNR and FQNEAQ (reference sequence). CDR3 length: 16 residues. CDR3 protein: CASSVRQGVSYNEQFF. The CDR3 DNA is TGTGCCAGCAGCGTCAGACAGGGGGTCTCCTACAATGAGCAGTTCTTC.

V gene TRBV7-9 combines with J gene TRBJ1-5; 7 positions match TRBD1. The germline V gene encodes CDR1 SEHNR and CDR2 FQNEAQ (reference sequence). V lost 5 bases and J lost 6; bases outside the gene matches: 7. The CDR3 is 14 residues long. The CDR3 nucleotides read TGTGCCAGCAGCCGCGGACAGGAAAGTCAGCCCCAGCATTTT. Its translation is CASSRGQESQPQHF.

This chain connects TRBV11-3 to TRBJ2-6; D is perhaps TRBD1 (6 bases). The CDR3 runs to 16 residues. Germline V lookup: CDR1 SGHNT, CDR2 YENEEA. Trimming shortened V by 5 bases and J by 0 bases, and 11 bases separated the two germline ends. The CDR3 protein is CASSRQDGSGANVLTF. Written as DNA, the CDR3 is TGTGCCAGCAGCCGACAGGACGGCTCTGGGGCCAACGTCCTGACTTTC.

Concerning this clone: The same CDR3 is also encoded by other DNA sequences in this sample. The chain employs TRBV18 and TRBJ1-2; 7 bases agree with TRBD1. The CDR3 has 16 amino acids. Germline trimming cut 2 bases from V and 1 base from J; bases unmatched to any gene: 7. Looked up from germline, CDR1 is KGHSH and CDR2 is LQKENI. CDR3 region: CASSPEGGTVNYGYTF. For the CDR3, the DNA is TGTGCCAGCTCACCAGAGGGCGGGACAGTTAACTATGGCTACACCTTC.

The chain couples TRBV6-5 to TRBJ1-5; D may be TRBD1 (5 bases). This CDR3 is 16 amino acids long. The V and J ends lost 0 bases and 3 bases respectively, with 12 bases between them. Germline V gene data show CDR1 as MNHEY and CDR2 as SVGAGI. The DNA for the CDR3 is TGTGCCAGCAGTTACTCAGCAGGGCGAACCAATCAGCCCCAGCATTTT. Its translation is CASSYSAGRTNQPQHF.

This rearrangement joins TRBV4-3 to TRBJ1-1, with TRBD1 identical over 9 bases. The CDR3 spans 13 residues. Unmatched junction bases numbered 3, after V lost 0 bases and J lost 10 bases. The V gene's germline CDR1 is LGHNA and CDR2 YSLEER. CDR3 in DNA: TGCGCCAGCAGCCAAGAACAGGGGGCCGGAGCTTTCTTT. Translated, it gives CASSQEQGAGAFF.